The following is a TCR beta chain sequence with its context. Its matching antigen is unknown. Germline CDR1 MNHEY, CDR2 SVGAGI. Trimming stripped 0 bases from V and 3 bases from J, with 9 bases between. The CDR3 is 14 residues long. The source of the sample is a study of cytomegalovirus exposure and HLA in healthy donors. Looking at the study overall: The 120 or so validation repertoires, a later analysis reported, used the same platform as the 666 first-cohort repertoires.

Findings and limits, study-wide: In the roughly 120 validation repertoires, a later analysis found that first-cohort TCR clusters tended to co-occur. In vitro data verified a few CMV-associated chains as specific for CMV antigens. The investigators catalogued 164 TCR beta chains as cytomegalovirus-associated.

The protocol was immunoSEQ multiplex PCR, while the TCRdb copy is restricted to in-frame clones and leaves out a portion. This table has 150,000 to 200,000 clones, about 89% appearing once. The J gene is TRBJ2-7, the V gene TRBV6-5; D unclear. Sample: PBMCs. This TCR was sampled from a woman aged 18-29 years in good health and CMV-seropositive. CDR3 sequence: CASSYSAGNYEQYF. The DNA of the CDR3 is TGTGCCAGCAGTTACTCGGCAGGAAACTACGAGCAGTACTTC.